Listed below are T cell receptor beta chains from one sample, sequenced in a study of STAT5B mutations in CD4+ large granular lymphocyte leukemia. Sequencing used immunoSEQ multiplex PCR; TCRdb keeps in-frame clones, though not all of them. The repertoire includes about 32,000 clones, about 81% of them detected once, and approximately 2.5% sits in the top ten. The sample comprised CD4+ T cells from blood buffy coats. Receptor source: a human donor in good health. Both conserved end residues are part of each CDR3. The order of the fields is J gene, D gene, clone size, V gene, CDR3 protein, CDR3 DNA. The D gene is left open where the match is weak. Clone size appears in some rows only: once, few, many, or a class for an expanded clone.

J gene: TRBJ2-7
D gene: TRBD2
clone size: .
V gene: TRBV29-1
CDR3 protein: CSVDTGGVGYEQYF
CDR3 DNA: TGCAGCGTCGACACGGGAGGGGTGGGCTACGAGCAGTACTTC

J gene: TRBJ2-7
D gene: .
clone size: .
V gene: TRBV30
CDR3 protein: CAWSVGMGAGYEQYF
CDR3 DNA: TGTGCCTGGAGTGTAGGGATGGGGGCCGGCTACGAGCAGTACTTC

J gene: TRBJ2-1
D gene: .
clone size: .
V gene: TRBV10-2
CDR3 protein: CASSESSGINEQFF
CDR3 DNA: TGCGCCAGCAGTGAGTCATCTGGAATCAATGAGCAGTTCTTC

J gene: TRBJ2-7
D gene: .
clone size: .
V gene: TRBV6-4
CDR3 protein: CASSGGDGSYEQYF
CDR3 DNA: TGTGCCAGCAGTGGAGGGGACGGCTCCTACGAGCAGTACTTC

J gene: TRBJ2-7
D gene: .
clone size: .
V gene: TRBV11-3
CDR3 protein: CASSDDSSSYEQYF
CDR3 DNA: TGTGCCAGCAGCGACGACTCCAGCTCCTACGAGCAGTACTTC

J gene: TRBJ2-7
D gene: .
clone size: .
V gene: TRBV28
CDR3 protein: CASRPTVDRLYYEQYF
CDR3 DNA: TGTGCCAGCAGACCTACCGTGGACCGTCTTTACTACGAGCAGTACTTC

J gene: TRBJ1-1
D gene: .
clone size: .
V gene: TRBV7-2
CDR3 protein: CASSRSGFPEAFF
CDR3 DNA: TGTGCCAGCAGCCGATCAGGGTTCCCTGAAGCTTTCTTT

J gene: TRBJ2-7
D gene: TRBD2
clone size: .
V gene: TRBV4-1
CDR3 protein: CASSQDGGEGSYEQYF
CDR3 DNA: TGCGCCAGCAGCCAGGACGGAGGGGAGGGGTCCTACGAGCAGTACTTC

J gene: TRBJ1-1
D gene: .
clone size: few
V gene: TRBV29-1
CDR3 protein: CSVAQSQRGAFF
CDR3 DNA: TGCAGCGTGGCGCAAAGTCAGAGAGGAGCTTTCTTT

J gene: TRBJ1-3
D gene: .
clone size: .
V gene: TRBV10-2
CDR3 protein: CATRLGPPGSSGNTIYF
CDR3 DNA: TGCGCCACCCGGCTGGGGCCGCCCGGTTCCTCTGGAAACACCATATATTTT

J gene: TRBJ1-6
D gene: .
clone size: .
V gene: TRBV30
CDR3 protein: CAWSPGSYNSPLHF
CDR3 DNA: TGTGCCTGGAGTCCAGGCAGCTATAATTCACCCCTCCACTTT

J gene: TRBJ2-3
D gene: TRBD2
clone size: .
V gene: TRBV2
CDR3 protein: CASSEGSPSGGSTDTQYF
CDR3 DNA: TGTGCCAGCAGTGAAGGTTCGCCTAGCGGGGGGAGCACAGATACGCAGTATTTT

J gene: TRBJ2-7
D gene: .
clone size: .
V gene: TRBV20-1
CDR3 protein: CSASLGYEQYF
CDR3 DNA: TGCAGTGCTAGCCTCGGCTACGAGCAGTACTTC

J gene: TRBJ1-5
D gene: TRBD1
clone size: .
V gene: TRBV19
CDR3 protein: CASRGEGATNQPQHF
CDR3 DNA: TGTGCCAGTAGGGGGGAGGGGGCGACCAATCAGCCCCAGCATTTT

J gene: TRBJ2-6
D gene: .
clone size: .
V gene: TRBV5-5
CDR3 protein: CASLAQSRANVLTF
CDR3 DNA: TGTGCCAGCCTCGCACAAAGTCGGGCCAACGTCCTGACTTTC

J gene: TRBJ2-3
D gene: .
clone size: .
V gene: TRBV6-5
CDR3 protein: CASTGAGTDTQYF
CDR3 DNA: TGTGCCAGCACGGGGGCGGGAACAGATACGCAGTATTTT

J gene: TRBJ1-5
D gene: .
clone size: few
V gene: TRBV11-2
CDR3 protein: CASSVAAGGNQPQHF
CDR3 DNA: TGTGCCAGCAGCGTTGCTGCGGGGGGCAATCAGCCCCAGCATTTT

J gene: TRBJ1-1
D gene: .
clone size: .
V gene: TRBV2
CDR3 protein: CASSPWGMNTEAFF
CDR3 DNA: TGTGCCAGCAGTCCCTGGGGGATGAACACTGAAGCTTTCTTT

J gene: TRBJ2-5
D gene: .
clone size: .
V gene: TRBV7-8
CDR3 protein: CASSSRTGTSRETQYF
CDR3 DNA: TGTGCCAGCAGCAGTCGGACAGGTACTAGCCGAGAGACCCAGTACTTC

J gene: TRBJ2-3
D gene: .
clone size: .
V gene: TRBV28
CDR3 protein: CASSSIVDTQYF
CDR3 DNA: TGTGCCAGCAGTTCGATAGTAGATACGCAGTATTTT

J gene: TRBJ1-2
D gene: .
clone size: .
V gene: TRBV6-6
CDR3 protein: CASNTGGAGYTF
CDR3 DNA: TGTGCCAGCAACACTGGGGGGGCTGGCTACACCTTC

J gene: TRBJ2-3
D gene: TRBD2
clone size: once
V gene: TRBV5-1
CDR3 protein: CASSLGGGGTTDTQYF
CDR3 DNA: TGCGCCAGCAGCTTGGGCGGGGGGGGAACCACAGATACGCAGTATTTT

J gene: TRBJ1-1
D gene: .
clone size: .
V gene: TRBV30
CDR3 protein: CAWSRAPNTEAFF
CDR3 DNA: TGTGCCTGGAGTAGGGCGCCGAACACTGAAGCTTTCTTT

J gene: TRBJ1-1
D gene: .
clone size: .
V gene: TRBV6-1
CDR3 protein: CASSLGKWTEAFF
CDR3 DNA: TGTGCCAGCAGTTTGGGAAAATGGACTGAAGCTTTCTTT

J gene: TRBJ2-7
D gene: .
clone size: .
V gene: TRBV6-1
CDR3 protein: CASSETVYEQYF
CDR3 DNA: TGTGCCAGCAGTGAGACGGTTTACGAGCAGTACTTC

J gene: TRBJ1-2
D gene: TRBD1
clone size: .
V gene: TRBV9
CDR3 protein: CASSVTVGQGDYGYTF
CDR3 DNA: TGTGCCAGCAGCGTAACCGTTGGACAGGGTGACTATGGCTACACCTTC

J gene: TRBJ2-3
D gene: .
clone size: few
V gene: TRBV5-6
CDR3 protein: CASSLVVPSADTQYF
CDR3 DNA: TGTGCCAGCAGCTTGGTAGTCCCCTCCGCAGATACGCAGTATTTT

J gene: TRBJ2-2
D gene: .
clone size: .
V gene: TRBV6-5
CDR3 protein: CASSQGWGRELFF
CDR3 DNA: TGTGCCAGCAGTCAGGGATGGGGCCGGGAGCTGTTTTTT

J gene: TRBJ2-3
D gene: TRBD1
clone size: .
V gene: TRBV2
CDR3 protein: CASRSTWDRGQDTQYF
CDR3 DNA: TGTGCCAGCAGGTCGACCTGGGACAGGGGGCAGGATACGCAGTATTTT